A selection of T cell receptor beta chains follows, all from one sample in a study of spatial heterogeneity in lung cancer. MiXCR, applied by TCRdb to the 5' RACE reads, yields one record per CDR3 protein. Among more than 75,000 distinct CDR3 sequences listed, approximately 20% were seen once. The sample in question was PBMCs, obtained at follow-up. These receptors originate from a male donor with early-stage non-small cell lung cancer. CDR3s include the opening cysteine and the closing phenylalanine or tryptophan. Each record gives: clone size, J gene, V gene, D gene, CDR3 protein, CDR3 DNA. A D gene is named only where the DNA matches it firmly. Some rows mark clone size as missing; the rest say once, few, many or name a class of expanded clone.

>many|TRBJ1-5|TRBV30|NA
CAWRRPGGNQPQHF
TGTGCCTGGAGGCGACCTGGAGGCAATCAGCCCCAGCATTTT
>NA|TRBJ2-2|TRBV24-1|TRBD1
CATSDISGGSSTGELFF
TGTGCCACCAGTGACATCTCAGGGGGAAGCTCCACCGGGGAGCTGTTTTTT
>NA|TRBJ2-5|TRBV19|NA
CASSIPKGGTQYF
TGTGCCAGTAGTATCCCGAAGGGAGGAACCCAGTACTTC
>few|TRBJ2-2|TRBV7-2|TRBD2
CASSLTLAGGAGELFF
TGTGCCAGCAGCTTAACTCTAGCGGGAGGGGCCGGGGAGCTGTTTTTT
>NA|TRBJ1-2|TRBV5-1|NA
CASSLRLGSGYDYTF
TGCGCCAGCAGCTTGAGGTTGGGAAGCGGCTATGACTACACCTTC
>few|TRBJ1-5|TRBV12-5|TRBD1
CASGRDRGEPQHF
TGTGCTAGTGGACGCGACAGGGGTGAACCCCAGCATTTT
>many|TRBJ2-7|TRBV5-6|NA
CASSSGLLSYEQYF
TGTGCCAGCAGCTCGGGACTTCTGTCCTACGAGCAGTACTTC
>few|TRBJ1-1|TRBV10-3|NA
CATTPRDGTEAFF
TGTGCCACCACCCCCCGGGACGGAACTGAAGCTTTCTTT
>few|TRBJ2-2|TRBV12-3/TRBV12-4|TRBD2
CASTRTSGGNTGELFF
TGTGCCAGCACCAGGACTAGCGGGGGGAACACCGGGGAGCTGTTTTTT
>NA|TRBJ2-1|TRBV24-1|TRBD2
CATSDFPGGYEQFF
TGTGCCACCAGTGATTTCCCCGGGGGGTATGAGCAGTTCTTC
>many|TRBJ2-2|TRBV24-1|TRBD2
CATSDQTSGYTGELFF
TGTGCCACCAGTGACCAGACTAGCGGATACACCGGGGAGCTGTTTTTT
>NA|TRBJ2-5|TRBV6-5|NA
CASSSDRERGETQYF
TGTGCCAGCAGTTCCGACAGGGAGCGGGGAGAGACCCAGTACTTC
>NA|TRBJ2-3|TRBV30|NA
CAWRTGGTDTQYF
TGTGCCTGGAGAACGGGAGGCACAGATACGCAGTATTTT
>few|TRBJ1-1|TRBV12-3/TRBV12-4|NA
CASSAQALRAEAFF
TGTGCCAGCAGTGCACAGGCCTTAAGGGCTGAAGCTTTCTTT
>NA|TRBJ2-2|TRBV6-5|TRBD2
CASRTPLAGPLGELFF
TGTGCCAGCAGGACCCCCCTAGCGGGGCCCTTAGGGGAGCTGTTTTTT
>many|TRBJ1-2|TRBV4-1|NA
CASSQVEGNYGYTF
TGCGCCAGCAGCCAAGTTGAGGGGAACTATGGCTACACCTTC
>NA|TRBJ1-4|TRBV19|NA
CASSLLSATNEKLFF
TGTGCCAGTAGTCTCCTTTCGGCAACTAATGAAAAACTGTTTTTT
>many|TRBJ2-1|TRBV18|NA
CASSYRDGEYNEQFF
TGTGCCAGCTCATACCGGGACGGAGAGTACAATGAGCAGTTCTTC
>few|TRBJ1-4|TRBV30|NA
CAWSVQAFNEKLFF
TGTGCCTGGAGTGTACAGGCATTTAATGAAAAACTGTTTTTT
>NA|TRBJ2-1|TRBV3-1|NA
CASSQSYNEQFF
TGTGCCAGCAGCCAATCTTACAATGAGCAGTTCTTC
>NA|TRBJ2-5|TRBV20-1|TRBD2
CSVEREMLLKTQYF
TGCAGTGTTGAGCGGGAGATGTTGTTGAAGACCCAGTACTTC
>many|TRBJ2-3|TRBV6-5|NA
CASSYSTATDTQYF
TGTGCCAGCAGTTACTCGACTGCCACAGATACGCAGTATTTT
>NA|TRBJ1-5|TRBV20-1|NA
CSARRGANRDQPQHF
TGCAGTGCCCGACGGGGGGCTAACAGGGATCAGCCCCAGCATTTT
>NA|TRBJ2-7|TRBV7-2|TRBD2
CASSTRSGNNYEQYF
TGTGCCAGCAGCACGCGTAGCGGGAACAACTACGAGCAGTACTTC
>NA|TRBJ2-3|TRBV6-5|NA
CASSPLDFGTQYF
TGTGCCAGCAGTCCCCTAGATTTCGGTACGCAGTATTTT
>NA|TRBJ2-5|TRBV6-2/TRBV6-3|NA
CASRSGRKQETQYF
TGTGCCAGCAGAAGCGGACGGAAGCAAGAGACCCAGTACTTC
>NA|TRBJ2-2|TRBV4-2|TRBD1
CASSQLLRDSFTGELFF
TGTGCCAGCAGCCAGCTTCTCCGGGACAGCTTCACCGGGGAGCTGTTTTTT
>NA|TRBJ2-5|TRBV5-1|TRBD1
CASSLLTGQETQYF
TGCGCCAGCAGCCTCCTGACAGGGCAAGAGACCCAGTACTTC
>NA|TRBJ2-1|TRBV12-3/TRBV12-4|TRBD2
CASSISTGTSGSYEQFF
TGTGCCAGCTCCATCTCGACCGGGACTAGCGGGAGTTATGAGCAGTTCTTC
>few|TRBJ1-1|TRBV29-1|TRBD1
CSVGRTGGTEAFF
TGCAGCGTTGGAAGGACAGGGGGCACTGAAGCTTTCTTT
>NA|TRBJ1-1|TRBV6-2/TRBV6-3|NA
CASSYSPAGSTEAFF
TGTGCCAGCAGTTACTCCCCCGCAGGGAGCACTGAAGCTTTCTTT
>NA|TRBJ1-2|TRBV3-1|TRBD1
CASSYTTGGNYGYTF
TGTGCCAGCAGCTACACGACAGGGGGTAACTATGGCTACACCTTC
>few|TRBJ2-7|TRBV29-1|TRBD2
CSAGGAGSYEQYF
TGCAGCGCGGGCGGAGCGGGATCCTACGAGCAGTACTTC
>NA|TRBJ1-3|TRBV29-1|NA
CSVSGAPGNTIYF
TGCAGCGTTAGCGGCGCCCCAGGAAACACCATATATTTT
>NA|TRBJ1-1|TRBV10-3|NA
CASNRVMNTEAFF
TGTGCCAGTAACAGGGTAATGAACACTGAAGCTTTCTTT